A single sample is the source of the 11 T cell receptor beta chains below, sequenced in a study of Graves' ophthalmopathy and Graves' hyperthyroidism. RNA transcripts were the source from which TCR beta CDR3 regions were amplified. HTBI-primed RT-PCR formed the first round, and a multiplex PCR formed the second. TCRdb re-called the multiplex PCR reads with MiXCR, one entry per CDR3 protein. The repertoire has roughly 400,000 distinct CDR3 sequences, 15% to 19% of them found once; the top ten carry about 7%. Sequenced material: peripheral blood. These receptors came from a woman aged 18 to 35 with stable Graves' hyperthyroidism.

Many counts were recorded for this clonotype. The CDR3 sequence: CASSYPGLIYEQYF. CDR3 sequence (DNA): TGTGCCAGCAGTTACCCCGGACTGATCTACGAGCAGTACTTC. This chain joins TRBV6-2 or TRBV6-3 and TRBJ2-7; perhaps TRBD2 as D (5 bases). The CDR3 is 14 amino acids. Germline V lookup: CDR1 MNHEY, CDR2 SVGEGT. The ends were cut back, 2 bases at V and 3 bases at J, with 11 bases in the middle.

This clonotype was counted ten times or more. V and J are TRBV6-2 or TRBV6-3 and TRBJ1-5, with 10 positions matching TRBD1. The junction had 11 bases not matched to a gene; V was cut back by 2 bases and J by 1 base. This CDR3 contains 19 residues. CDR1 MNHEY and CDR2 SVGEGT come from the germline V gene. CDR3 sequence reads: CASSYGRTGGSRSNQPQHF. The CDR3 DNA sequence: TGTGCCAGCAGTTACGGCCGGACAGGGGGATCGAGGAGCAATCAGCCCCAGCATTTT.

This clonotype was seen ten or more times. The chain is built from TRBV7-9 and TRBJ1-1; 8 bases align to TRBD1. The trim removed 3 bases at V and 1 base at J, leaving 4 bases unmatched. The CDR3 has 15 amino acids. Germline V gives CDR1 SEHNR, CDR2 FQNEAQ (reference sequence). The CDR3 DNA reads as TGTGCCAGCAGCTTTCAGCAGGGGGCGAACACTGAAGCTTTCTTT. As protein: CASSFQQGANTEAFF.

This clonotype was recorded many times. The chain employs TRBV2 and TRBJ1-1; D not resolved. V gave up 7 bases and J gave up 1 base, with 4 bases separating them. Germline V gene sequence: CDR1 SNHLY, CDR2 FYNNEI. This CDR3 contains 11 residues. The chain's CDR3 is CASKTNTEAFF. The CDR3 bases are TGTGCCAGCAAGACGAACACTGAAGCTTTCTTT.

In its sample, this clonotype was seen a few times. This chain joins TRBV2 and TRBJ2-2; 10 nucleotides line up with TRBD1. Per germline, CDR1 SNHLY and CDR2 FYNNEI. The junction had 2 bases not matched to a gene; V was cut back by 6 bases and J by 4 bases. The CDR3 is 14 residues long. The CDR3 region is CASRGDRGTGELFF. The CDR3 nucleotides read TGTGCCAGCAGGGGGGACAGGGGCACCGGGGAGCTGTTTTTT.

The chain couples TRBV12-3 or TRBV12-4 to TRBJ1-1, with 8 bases fitting TRBD1. Trimming took 8 bases from V and 4 from J; bases not matched to a gene: 9. The CDR3 extends over 14 amino acids. In nucleotides, the CDR3 is TGTGCCAGCGTTCCCTACAGGGGGAGCACTGAAGCTTTCTTT. Translating gives CASVPYRGSTEAFF.

The J gene is TRBJ2-5, the V gene TRBV11-2; 10 bases are a match to TRBD2. The CDR3 sequence is 19 residues long. After removal of 6 bases from V and 5 bases from J, the junction contained 21 bases not matched to a gene. In germline, CDR1 is SGHAT, CDR2 FQNNGV. The CDR3 loop reads CASSPGPTSGKAFRETQYF. The DNA of the CDR3 is TGTGCCAGCAGTCCGGGGCCCACTAGCGGGAAGGCCTTCAGGGAGACCCAGTACTTC.

This clonotype was seen a few times. The chain is built from TRBV11-3 and TRBJ2-4; tentatively, D is TRBD1 (6 bases). This CDR3 is built from 15 residues. Looked up from germline, CDR1 is SGHNT and CDR2 is YENEEA. Trimming took off 4 bases at V and 1 base at J, with 11 bases between the two ends. The CDR3 protein is CASSSIDRAKNIQYF. For the CDR3, the DNA is TGTGCCAGCAGCTCAATCGACAGGGCCAAAAACATTCAGTACTTC.

This clonotype has at least ten counts. V usage is TRBV19 and J usage is TRBJ1-1; D may be TRBD1 (5 bases). This CDR3 contains 14 residues. The V end was cut by 2 bases, the J end by 0 bases, with 7 bases between. CDR1 and CDR2 from the germline V gene are LNHDA and SQIVND (reference sequence). The CDR3 region has the DNA TGTGCCAGTAGTATATGGGGGATGAACACTGAAGCTTTCTTT. Encoded protein: CASSIWGMNTEAFF.

This clonotype occurred many times. The rearrangement joins TRBV15 to TRBJ1-2, with D unresolved. This CDR3 contains 13 residues. The germline V and J ends were trimmed by 0 bases and 6 bases, with 8 bases remaining between them. Germline V lookup: CDR1 LNHNV, CDR2 YYDKDF (reference sequence). The CDR3 here is CATSRDRVNGYTF. The CDR3 DNA sequence: TGTGCCACCAGCAGAGATCGCGTTAATGGCTACACCTTC.

There are a few counts of this clonotype. The gene calls are TRBV11-1 and TRBJ1-2; 7 bases are a match to TRBD1. There are 18 residues in the CDR3. Germline V gene data show CDR1 as SGHAT and CDR2 as FQDESV (reference sequence). J lost 8 bases, V lost 0 bases, and 18 bases had no gene match. The CDR3 protein is CASSLADWVGRGPGGYTF. In DNA form, the CDR3 reads TGTGCCAGCAGCTTAGCTGACTGGGTTGGTAGGGGGCCGGGAGGCTACACCTTC.